This entry lists 9 T cell receptor beta chains sequenced from one sample in a study of T cell responses to AZD1222 COVID-19 vaccine. Produced via immunoSEQ multiplex PCR; TCRdb's table is partial and in-frame only. There are 90,000 to 110,000 clones in the sample; about 90% occur only once, and 4% to 5.5% lies in the top ten. The sample consisted of peripheral blood, taken 28 days after the second AZD1222 dose. All receptors derive from an adult who received the AZD1222 COVID-19 vaccine.

J is TRBJ1-6 and V is TRBV4-3; D not resolved. The ends were cut back, 0 bases at V and 0 bases at J, with 6 bases in the middle. The CDR3 is 16 residues long. Germline CDR1 and CDR2: LGHNA and YSLEER. The CDR3 is CASSQDLSSYNSPLHF. CDR3 bases: TGCGCCAGCAGCCAAGATCTAAGCTCCTATAATTCACCCCTCCACTTT.

The chain couples TRBV5-1 to TRBJ1-4, with unresolved D. Germline assignment: CDR1 SGHRS and CDR2 YFSETQ. V was clipped by 2 bases and J by 4 bases, with 9 bases between them. CDR3 length equals 14 residues. DNA of the CDR3: TGCGCCAGCAGCTTAGATTCCCTTAATGAAAAACTGTTTTTT. This sequence encodes CASSLDSLNEKLFF.

The chain carries TRBV13 and TRBJ2-5, with 14 positions matching TRBD2. Trimming removed 5 bases from V and 3 bases from J; junction bases left unmatched: 5. Germline V CDR1 and CDR2: PRHDT, FYEKMQ (reference sequence). The CDR3 length is 16 residues. CDR3 bases: TGTGCCAGCAGCGACCGGACTAGCGGGGGGAAAGAGACCCAGTACTTC. Its protein product is CASSDRTSGGKETQYF.

The CDR3 reads CASSYSLTLDRVKQPQHF. The CDR3 DNA reads as TGTGCCAGCAGTTACTCGTTAACCCTTGACAGGGTAAAACAGCCCCAGCATTTT. The chain recombines TRBV6-2 or TRBV6-3 with TRBJ1-5; 7 bases map to TRBD1. The trim removed 0 bases at V and 7 bases at J, leaving 15 bases unmatched. Germline V lookup: CDR1 MNHEY, CDR2 SVGEGT. The CDR3 is 18 residues long.

This chain joins TRBV2 and TRBJ2-1; 8 nucleotides align to TRBD2. CDR3 length: 14 amino acids. V gave up 9 bases and J gave up 15 bases; unmatched junction bases: 19. Germline V gene lookup returns CDR1 SNHLY and CDR2 FYNNEI. DNA of the CDR3: TGTGCCAGGGGCTCCTCCGGGACTAGAAGGTCTCCGTTCTTC. It translates to CARGSSGTRRSPFF.

The J gene is TRBJ2-7, the V gene TRBV4-2; D is unresolved. The CDR3 totals 14 residues. V was cut by 5 bases and J by 0 bases, with 11 bases left in between. Germline values: CDR1 LGHNA, CDR2 YNFKEQ. CDR3 in amino acids: CASSFQDNSYEQYF. The CDR3 nucleotides read TGTGCCAGCAGCTTCCAAGACAACTCCTACGAGCAGTACTTC.

This chain links TRBV5-4 with TRBJ2-3; D is perhaps TRBD1 or TRBD2 (5 bases each). Trimming shortened V by 4 bases and J by 5 bases, and 17 bases separated the two germline ends. CDR3 length: 15 residues. Looked up from germline, CDR1 is SGHNT and CDR2 is YYREEE (reference sequence). The CDR3 loop reads CASSAGAGNLDTQYF. In DNA form, the CDR3 reads TGTGCCAGCAGCGCCGGGGCAGGGAATTTAGATACGCAGTATTTT.

In regard to this clone: Within the sample, other DNA sequences also encode this same CDR3. The genes are TRBV3-1 (or the pseudogene TRBV3-2) and TRBJ2-7, with 9 bases aligning to TRBD2. Germline V gene sequence: CDR1 LGHDT, CDR2 YNNKEL (reference sequence). The CDR3 is 15 amino acids. Trimming removed 0 bases from V and 2 bases from J; junction bases left unmatched: 2. In DNA form, the CDR3 reads TGTGCCAGCAGCCAAGAGACTAGCGGTACCTACGAGCAGTACTTC. Its protein is CASSQETSGTYEQYF.

The V call is TRBV27, the J call TRBJ2-7; tentatively, D is TRBD2 (6 bases). CDR1 is MNHEY, CDR2 SMNVEV, per germline (reference sequence). This CDR3 is 17 amino acids long. V gave up 3 bases and J gave up 3 bases, with 21 bases separating them. CDR3 DNA: TGTGCCAGCAGTTTCCTACCCCTGACGGGGGTTGGCTACGAGCAGTACTTC. Its protein product is CASSFLPLTGVGYEQYF.